The present T cell receptor beta chain was sequenced within a study of blood T cell dynamics during melanoma immunotherapy. Study background: First-line therapy was either pembrolizumab or nivolumab with ipilimumab for metastatic melanoma.

Indicated time point: pre-treatment baseline. One draw preceded checkpoint blockade; another followed its first cycle at week 3. Patients had no prior systemic cancer treatment, immunosuppressants or other active cancers. DNA loading was fixed at approximately 350 ng for all bulk PBMC samples. Data came from immunoSEQ multiplex PCR; TCRdb stores just in-frame clones and leaves some out. This sample carries about 9,900 clones, about 86% of them seen once, and the ten largest clones take about 10%. The germline V gene has CDR1 LNHDA and CDR2 SQIVND (reference sequence). The CDR3 contains 15 residues. The V gene lost 7 bases and the J gene lost 2 bases, with 18 bases spanning the gap.

This clonotype was obtained from a human donor with melanoma. The input for sequencing was blood, taken from a patient treated with checkpoint blockade. V usage is TRBV19 and J usage is TRBJ2-7; a weak D match, TRBD1 (5 bases). The CDR3 sequence: CASTEPAQGTYEQYF. CDR3 coding DNA: TGTGCCAGTACCGAGCCAGCCCAGGGAACCTACGAGCAGTACTTC.